Presented here are 22 T cell receptor beta chains from one specimen sequenced in a study of blood T cells in healthy people across ages. The use of a sample-barcoded 5' primer and a J-beta primer mix characterized a second PCR of about 7 to 12 cycles. TCRdb re-called the 5' RACE reads with MiXCR, one entry per CDR3 protein. This sample has 1.5 million to 1.8 million distinct CDR3 sequences, with roughly two fifths found just once. Sequencing was done on a sample of blood. The origin of the receptors is a woman aged 18-29 years in good health.

CDR3 sequence: CASSQDGGLRPYNEQFF. The CDR3 coding sequence is TGTGCCAGCAGCCAAGACGGAGGACTCCGCCCCTACAATGAGCAGTTCTTC. V and J are TRBV3-1 and TRBJ2-1; D might be TRBD2 (5 bases). Deletions cut 0 bases from V and 2 bases from J, with 14 bases between. The CDR3 contains 17 residues. CDR1 LGHDT and CDR2 YNNKEL come from the germline V gene (reference sequence).

This clonotype was observed a handful of times. A much larger clone sits a single nucleotide away, making a read error possible. V gene TRBV4-1 combines with J gene TRBJ2-1; D is ambiguous. The CDR3 is 13 amino acids. V was cut by 0 bases and J by 6 bases, with 6 bases left in between. In germline, CDR1 is MGHRA, CDR2 YSYEKL. This CDR3 is CASSQDPLNEQFF. For the CDR3, the DNA is TGCGCCAGCAGCCAAGATCCCCTCAATGAGCAGTTCTTC.

The CDR3 region has the DNA TGCAGCGTTGACCCCGGGACAGGGGACACAGATACGCAGTATTTT. It encodes CSVDPGTGDTDTQYF. The chain employs TRBV29-1 and TRBJ2-3; 10 bases fit TRBD1. V gave up 3 bases and J gave up 2 bases; unmatched junction bases: 5. The CDR3 spans 15 residues. Germline-derived CDR1 and CDR2 are SQVTM and ANQGSEA.

V usage is TRBV29-1 and J usage is TRBJ2-4; 8 bases match TRBD1. Germline CDR1 and CDR2: SQVTM and ANQGSEA. Trimming removed 5 bases from V and 15 bases from J; junction bases left unmatched: 12. CDR3 size: 12 residues. CDR3 sequence: CSVRQGTYERYF. The CDR3 bases are TGCAGCGTTCGACAGGGGACCTACGAGCGGTACTTC.

The chain's CDR3 is CASSLRLTNTDTQYF. The DNA for the CDR3 is TGTGCCAGCAGCTTACGACTAACTAACACAGATACGCAGTATTTT. This rearrangement joins TRBV7-9 to TRBJ2-3, with a possible D match to TRBD2 (5 bases). Germline CDR1 SEHNR, CDR2 FQNEAQ (reference sequence). The ends were cut back, 2 bases at V and 2 bases at J, with 11 bases in the middle. CDR3 length: 15 residues.

V is TRBV6-6 and J is TRBJ2-1, with 9 bases that match TRBD2. The CDR3 loop spans 14 amino acids. V was pared by 4 bases and J by 7 bases, with 5 bases of the junction left unmatched. CDR1 MNHNY and CDR2 SVGAGI come from the germline V gene (reference sequence). The CDR3 DNA follows: TGTGCCAGCAGTTCCGGGACTAGCTGGAATGAGCAGTTCTTC. Encoded protein: CASSSGTSWNEQFF.

The chain uses TRBV4-3 and TRBJ2-7, with TRBD2 as a possible D gene (6 bases). Trimming shortened V by 0 bases and J by 2 bases, and 11 bases separated the two germline ends. The germline gives CDR1 LGHNA, CDR2 YSLEER. The CDR3 covers 15 residues. The DNA of the CDR3 is TGCGCCAGCAGCCAAGATAGCGGCCCCCCCTACGAGCAGTACTTC. Residues: CASSQDSGPPYEQYF.

In its sample, this clonotype was seen a few times. This chain joins TRBV4-3 and TRBJ1-2, with D hard to call. The CDR3 is 14 residues long. Trimming cost V 2 bases and J 5 bases, with 12 bases left between them. From germline, CDR1 is LGHNA and CDR2 YSLEER. The CDR3 region is CASSQSPTGYGYTF. CDR3 nucleotide sequence: TGCGCCAGCAGCCAATCGCCCACCGGTTATGGCTACACCTTC.

DNA for the CDR3: TGTGCCAGCAGTGAATGGGGGGGGGGCGCAGATACGCAGTATTTT. Translation gives CASSEWGGGADTQYF. The chain is built from TRBV2 and TRBJ2-3, with D tentatively TRBD2 (7 bases). The CDR3 is 15 residues long. Deletions cut 2 bases from V and 4 bases from J, with 13 bases between. Germline V gene sequence: CDR1 SNHLY, CDR2 FYNNEI. Filled out from reference TRBV2 and TRBJ2-3, the complete variable domain reads EPEVTQTPSHQVTQMGQEVILRCVPISNHLYFYWYRQILGQKVEFLVSFYNNEISEKSEIFDDQFSVERPDGSNFTLKIRSTKLEDSAMYFCASSEWGGGADTQYFGPGTRLTVL.

The chain employs TRBV29-1 and TRBJ2-5; D may correspond to TRBD1 or TRBD2 (5 bases each). The CDR3 runs 12 residues. V was trimmed by 6 bases and J by 4 bases, leaving 12 bases between them. The germline CDR1 and CDR2 sequences are SQVTM and ANQGSEA. This CDR3 is CSVKPGLETQYF. CDR3 coding DNA: TGCAGCGTCAAACCGGGGCTAGAGACCCAGTACTTC.

The chain is built from TRBV6-1 and TRBJ2-7; 7 nucleotides agree with TRBD2. The CDR3 has 14 amino acids. In germline, CDR1 is MNHNS, CDR2 SASEGT. V was pared by 7 bases and J by 1 base, with 7 bases of the junction left unmatched. The CDR3: CASNFPGLSYEQYF. The CDR3 coding sequence is TGTGCCAGCAACTTTCCGGGACTATCCTACGAGCAGTACTTC.

V is TRBV20-1 and J is TRBJ1-1; D remains ambiguous. The CDR3 has 13 residues. The ends were cut back, 6 bases at V and 0 bases at J, with 11 bases in the middle. Per germline, CDR1 DFQATT and CDR2 SNEGSKA (reference sequence). The CDR3 DNA is TGCAGTGCCCACGAAACCATGAACACTGAAGCTTTCTTT. This sequence encodes CSAHETMNTEAFF.

Only a few counts were recorded for this clonotype. This sequence joins TRBV12-3 or TRBV12-4 and TRBJ2-1, with TRBD1 identical over 11 bases. V lost 5 bases, J lost 4 bases, and 7 bases stayed unmatched. The CDR3 totals 16 residues. In DNA form, the CDR3 reads TGTGCCAGCAGTAACCCCGGACAGGGGGCTTACAATGAGCAGTTCTTC. Its protein is CASSNPGQGAYNEQFF.

The J gene is TRBJ1-5, the V gene TRBV12-3 or TRBV12-4; the D is unclear. The CDR3 covers 12 residues. The V and J ends lost 5 bases and 8 bases respectively, with 10 bases between them. The CDR3 DNA reads as TGTGCCAGCAGTCCTCGTCGGGAGCCCCAGCATTTT. As protein: CASSPRREPQHF.

This clonotype was recorded many times. This rearrangement joins TRBV4-3 to TRBJ2-7, with 12 bases aligning to TRBD2. Germline CDR1 reads LGHNA; CDR2 reads YSLEER. This CDR3 region has 15 residues. Trimming removed 2 bases from V and 3 bases from J; junction bases left unmatched: 2. CDR3 region: CASSQLAGGIYEQYF. CDR3 nucleotides: TGCGCCAGCAGCCAACTAGCGGGAGGGATCTACGAGCAGTACTTC.

This clonotype occurred a few times. The chain uses TRBV5-1 and TRBJ2-1, with 9 bases identical to TRBD1. The ends lost 3 bases at V and 8 bases at J; junction bases unmatched: 6. The CDR3 sequence is 14 residues long. The germline V gene has CDR1 SGHRS and CDR2 YFSETQ. The CDR3 DNA sequence: TGCGCCAGCAGCTCCGGACAGGGGAACTATGAGCAGTTCTTC. Protein sequence: CASSSGQGNYEQFF.

The genes are TRBV5-5 and TRBJ2-4; D is ambiguous. The DNA end is more similar to TRBJ2-5, so the J call may be wrong. Germline lookup yields CDR1 SGHKS and CDR2 YYEKEE (reference sequence). The CDR3 has 14 amino acids. For the CDR3, the DNA is TGTGCCAGCAGCTTGGATGTGCAGTCAGAGACCCAGTACTTC. Amino acid sequence: CASSLDVQSETQYF.

Only a few counts were recorded for this clonotype. V is TRBV5-1 and J is TRBJ1-1, with D possibly TRBD1 on 6 matching bases. This CDR3 region has 14 residues. V was clipped by 4 bases and J by 4 bases, with 14 bases between them. Germline lookup yields CDR1 SGHRS and CDR2 YFSETQ. The CDR3 sequence: CASSQQGSTTEAFF. The CDR3 DNA sequence: TGCGCCAGCAGCCAACAGGGTTCGACCACTGAAGCTTTCTTT.

The V and J genes are TRBV7-2 and TRBJ1-6; D unresolved. Germline CDR1 and CDR2: SGHTA and FQGNSA. The CDR3 is made up of 14 amino acids. Trimming removed 1 base at V and 12 bases at J, with 13 bases between. The CDR3 region is CASSLGQTRLPLHF. The DNA of the CDR3 is TGTGCCAGCAGCTTAGGGCAGACTCGTTTACCCCTCCACTTT.

This clonotype was picked up many times. J is TRBJ2-7 and V is TRBV29-1; D is tentatively TRBD1 or TRBD2 (5 bases each). CDR1 SQVTM and CDR2 ANQGSEA come from the germline V gene. The CDR3 has 13 residues. Trimming took off 4 bases at V and 2 bases at J, with 12 bases between the two ends. As DNA, the CDR3 is TGCAGCGTTGGGGGACGGCAAACCTACGAGCAGTACTTC. Translation: CSVGGRQTYEQYF.

This clonotype was recorded at least ten times. The genes are TRBV6-6 and TRBJ2-5; D gene uncertain. This CDR3 comprises 12 residues. The V end was cut by 5 bases, the J end by 5 bases, with 9 bases between. Germline V CDR1 and CDR2: MNHNY, SVGAGI (reference sequence). The CDR3 DNA follows: TGTGCCAGCAGTACAGCCCGGGAGACCCAGTACTTC. Translation: CASSTARETQYF.

The V and J genes are TRBV5-5 and TRBJ2-3; D is perhaps TRBD1 (6 bases). The V and J ends lost 4 bases and 0 bases respectively, with 15 bases between them. Looked up from germline, CDR1 is SGHKS and CDR2 is YYEKEE (reference sequence). There are 16 residues in the CDR3. CDR3 amino acids: CASSIGQPSSTDTQYF. For the CDR3, the DNA is TGTGCCAGCAGCATTGGACAGCCCTCTAGCACAGATACGCAGTATTTT.